This TCR beta chain derives from a study of CD8+ T cells in alopecia areata (dated by TCRdb to about 2018). Describing the broader study: In both human patients and the C3H/HeJ mouse model, the study applied high-throughput TCRbeta sequencing to look at T cell clonal expansion in alopecia areata. On the human side, TCRbeta sequencing was run on scalp tissue and on sorted CD4+ and CD8+ peripheral blood T cells from healthy controls and from alopecia areata patients with either patchy or totalis/universalis disease. immunoSEQ multiplex PCR using 35 Vbeta forward primers and 13 Jbeta reverse primers was used to amplify TCRbeta CDR3 regions. RNA was obtained with the PAXgene miRNA kit for fixed scalp, the miRNeasy kit for PBMCs, and the RNeasy kit for mouse skin. Scalp clonality was compared among normal scalp (n=4), patchy alopecia areata scalp (n=8), and alopecia totalis/universalis scalp (n=8).

On the study overall, not on this receptor specifically: Compared with mice, TCR sequences shared between patients were less clear, possibly partly because of HLA diversity across the patient population. Resident alphabeta T cells in normal human skin are also sequenced, complicating scalp TCR repertoire analysis, unlike mouse skin dominated by gammadelta T cells. Compared with normal scalp, lesional scalp, particularly in alopecia totalis/universalis, had higher clonality and more expanded CD8+ clones, which suggests antigenic drive.

On this clone itself: Its antigen is not yet known. No much larger clone exists at a distance of one base, and base qualities are not known.

Library prep was done by the immunoSEQ multiplex PCR assay. RNA was extracted from all samples and reverse transcribed into cDNA as template for TCR sequencing. SuperScript III was used for first-strand cDNA synthesis, primed with a 2:1 mix of oligo-dT and random hexamers. Amplification bias was assessed with a synthetic immune receptor repertoire, and residual bias was removed computationally. In the paper's pipeline: Raw reads were preprocessed for error removal, and CDR3 was defined according to IMGT conventions as running from the conserved cysteine to phenylalanine. Clonality was calculated as 1 minus Shannon entropy normalized by log2 of the number of productive unique TCRs. Scalp TCRbeta sequences were cross-referenced with sorted blood CD4 and CD8 repertoires so that the CD4 or CD8 identity of scalp clones could be inferred. The source is immuneACCESS, and TCRdb retained only in-frame sequences with V and J called. Part of the clones is not carried over; for the studies checked, unresolved V genes explain less than half of this, and the remainder is unexplained. D and trimming were read from the DNA, whereas the V and J calls and clone size are those reported in that table. The sample table shows around 150,000 clones, and about 54% are seen once. The ten largest make up 4% to 5.5% of the sample.

CDR1 and CDR2 were assigned from the germline V gene as SGHAT and FQNNGV. Trimming leaves V shorter by 0 bases and J shorter by 9 bases, with the junction holding 12 bases beyond the gene matches. The CDR3 contains 17 residues, cysteine and phenylalanine counted. Of all the DNA, just the CDR3 is kept, 51 bases in frame from base 1. PBMCs were isolated by density centrifugation and stained for CD3, CD4 and CD8, after which CD4+ and CD8+ T cells were sorted on a FACSAria. Scalp biopsies and blood samples were provided by unaffected controls. Sequencing used CD4+ T cells sorted from blood. This receptor chain uses TRBV11-2 and TRBJ2-1; 9 bases in between match TRBD2. The clonotype originates from a human donor in good health. Here the CDR3 is given as CASSLDGRLGLAGEQFF. Here is the DNA: TGTGCCAGCAGCTTAGATGGGCGCCTGGGACTAGCTGGTGAGCAGTTCTTC.